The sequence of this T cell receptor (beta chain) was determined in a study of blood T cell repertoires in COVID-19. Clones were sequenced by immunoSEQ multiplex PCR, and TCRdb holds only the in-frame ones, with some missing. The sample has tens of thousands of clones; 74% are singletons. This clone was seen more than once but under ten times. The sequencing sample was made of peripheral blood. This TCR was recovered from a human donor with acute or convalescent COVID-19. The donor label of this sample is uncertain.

The CDR3 region is CASSQASGGVIEQFF. CDR3 coding DNA: TGCGCCAGCAGCCAAGCTAGCGGGGGAGTGATTGAGCAGTTCTTC. The genes are TRBV4-1 and TRBJ2-1; 10 bases line up with TRBD2. V trimming: 1 base; J trimming: 9 bases; junction bases outside the gene matches: 6. Germline CDR1 and CDR2: MGHRA and YSYEKL. This CDR3 is 15 amino acids long.